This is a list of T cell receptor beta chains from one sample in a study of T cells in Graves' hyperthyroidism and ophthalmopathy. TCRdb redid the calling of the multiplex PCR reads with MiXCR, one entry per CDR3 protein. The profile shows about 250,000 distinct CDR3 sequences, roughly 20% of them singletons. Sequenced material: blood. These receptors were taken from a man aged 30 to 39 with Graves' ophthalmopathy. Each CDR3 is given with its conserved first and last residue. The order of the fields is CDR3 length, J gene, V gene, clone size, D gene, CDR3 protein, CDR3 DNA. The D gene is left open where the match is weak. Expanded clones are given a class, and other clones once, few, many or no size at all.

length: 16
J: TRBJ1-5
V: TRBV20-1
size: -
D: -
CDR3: CSASRGGEGSNQPQHF
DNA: TGCAGTGCTAGCCGGGGGGGTGAGGGTAGCAATCAGCCCCAGCATTTT

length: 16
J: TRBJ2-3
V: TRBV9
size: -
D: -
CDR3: CASSVLQSSSTDTQYF
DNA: TGTGCCAGCAGCGTATTACAGTCTTCTAGCACAGATACGCAGTATTTT

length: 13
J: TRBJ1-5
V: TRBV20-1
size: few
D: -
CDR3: CSARGGHREPQHF
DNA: TGCAGTGCTAGAGGAGGACACCGGGAGCCCCAGCATTTT

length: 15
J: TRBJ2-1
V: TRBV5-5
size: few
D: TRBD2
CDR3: CASSSSGGTYNEQFF
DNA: TGTGCCAGCAGCTCAAGCGGGGGGACCTACAATGAGCAGTTCTTC

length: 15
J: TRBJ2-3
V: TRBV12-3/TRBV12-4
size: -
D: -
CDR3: CASREQEILTDTQYF
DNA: TGTGCCAGCAGAGAACAGGAGATTCTCACAGATACGCAGTATTTT

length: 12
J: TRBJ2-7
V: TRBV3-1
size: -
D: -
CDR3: CASRRRDSRQYF
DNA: TGTGCCAGCAGGAGACGGGACTCCAGGCAGTACTTC

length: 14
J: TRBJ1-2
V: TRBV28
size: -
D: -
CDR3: CASRLLGVSYGYTF
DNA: TGTGCCAGCAGGTTGCTAGGGGTTAGCTATGGCTACACCTTC

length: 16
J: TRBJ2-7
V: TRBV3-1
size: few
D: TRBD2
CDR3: CASSQEGTSGRTEQYF
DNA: TGTGCCAGCAGCCAAGAAGGGACTAGCGGGAGAACCGAGCAGTACTTC

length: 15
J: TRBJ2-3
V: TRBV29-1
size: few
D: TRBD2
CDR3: CSVTSPGGPKDTQYF
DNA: TGCAGCGTGACTTCCCCGGGAGGGCCGAAAGATACGCAGTATTTT

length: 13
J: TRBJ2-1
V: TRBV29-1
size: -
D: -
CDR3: CSVAQGAYNEQFF
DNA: TGCAGCGTTGCACAGGGTGCCTACAATGAGCAGTTCTTC

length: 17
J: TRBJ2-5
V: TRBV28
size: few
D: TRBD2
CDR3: CASTSGGGGGRQETQYF
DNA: TGTGCCAGCACCTCGGGAGGGGGGGGCGGACGCCAAGAGACCCAGTACTTC

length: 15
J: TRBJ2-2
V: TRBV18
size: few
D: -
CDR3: CASSPRGEYTGELFF
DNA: TGTGCCAGCTCACCACGGGGGGAATACACCGGGGAGCTGTTTTTT

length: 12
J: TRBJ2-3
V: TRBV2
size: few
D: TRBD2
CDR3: CASGGGEDTQYF
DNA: TGTGCCAGCGGGGGGGGAGAAGATACGCAGTATTTT

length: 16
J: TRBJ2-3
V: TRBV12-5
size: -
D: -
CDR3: CASGPPGRRSTDTQYF
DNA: TGTGCTAGTGGTCCCCCGGGGAGACGAAGCACAGATACGCAGTATTTT

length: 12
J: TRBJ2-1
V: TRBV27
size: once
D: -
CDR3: CASSPLNNEQFF
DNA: TGTGCCAGCAGTCCCTTGAACAATGAGCAGTTCTTC

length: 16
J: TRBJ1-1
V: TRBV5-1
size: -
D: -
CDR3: CASSLSGQPMNTEAFF
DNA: TGCGCCAGCAGCTTGTCGGGACAACCCATGAACACTGAAGCTTTCTTT

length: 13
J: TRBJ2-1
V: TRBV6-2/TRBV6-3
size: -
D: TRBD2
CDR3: CASIGTSGRKQFF
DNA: TGTGCCAGCATCGGGACTAGCGGGAGAAAACAGTTCTTC

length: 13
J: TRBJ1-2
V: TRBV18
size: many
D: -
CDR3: CASSPTEDYGYTF
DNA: TGTGCCAGCTCACCTACAGAAGACTATGGCTACACCTTC

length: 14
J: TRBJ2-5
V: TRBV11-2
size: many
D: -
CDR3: CASSLDAGGETQYF
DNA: TGTGCCAGCAGCTTAGATGCGGGTGGGGAGACCCAGTACTTC

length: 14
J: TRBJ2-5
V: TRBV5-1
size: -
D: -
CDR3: CASSLQRSGETQYF
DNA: TGCGCCAGCAGCTTGCAGCGGTCCGGGGAGACCCAGTACTTC

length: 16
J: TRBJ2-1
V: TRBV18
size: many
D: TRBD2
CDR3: CASSPPGLAGDNEQFF
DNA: TGTGCCAGCTCACCGCCGGGACTAGCGGGAGACAATGAGCAGTTCTTC

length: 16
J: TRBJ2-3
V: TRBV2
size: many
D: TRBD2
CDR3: CASSRTSGRFGDTQYF
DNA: TGTGCCAGCAGTCGGACTAGCGGGAGGTTTGGAGATACGCAGTATTTT

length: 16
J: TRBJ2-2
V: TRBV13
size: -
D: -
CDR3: CASSPLGGTNTGELFF
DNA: TGTGCCAGCAGCCCACTCGGAGGGACGAACACCGGGGAGCTGTTTTTT

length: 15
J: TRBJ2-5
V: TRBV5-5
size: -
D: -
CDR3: CASSPVPGRRETQYF
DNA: TGTGCCAGCAGCCCCGTTCCGGGACGCCGGGAGACCCAGTACTTC

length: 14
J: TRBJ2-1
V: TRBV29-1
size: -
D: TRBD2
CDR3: CSGILAGVPNEQFF
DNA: TGCAGCGGAATACTAGCGGGAGTACCCAATGAGCAGTTCTTC

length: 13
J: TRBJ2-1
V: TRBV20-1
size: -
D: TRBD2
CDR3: CSAGGNGGLEQFF
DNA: TGCAGTGCGGGAGGGAACGGAGGGTTGGAGCAGTTCTTC

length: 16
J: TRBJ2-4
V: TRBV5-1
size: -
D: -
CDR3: CASSQQGGPTWDIQYF
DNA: TGCGCCAGCAGCCAGCAGGGGGGACCAACATGGGACATTCAGTACTTC

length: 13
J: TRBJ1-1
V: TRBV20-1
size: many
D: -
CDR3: CSAPEGHTTEAFF
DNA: TGCAGTGCCCCGGAAGGACATACCACTGAAGCTTTCTTT

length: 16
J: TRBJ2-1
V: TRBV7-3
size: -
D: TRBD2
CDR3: CASSPVTSGDYNEQFF
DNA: TGTGCCAGCAGCCCAGTGACTAGCGGGGATTACAATGAGCAGTTCTTC

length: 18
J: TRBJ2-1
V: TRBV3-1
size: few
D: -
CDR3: CASSQDALALSSYNEQFF
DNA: TGTGCCAGCAGCCAAGATGCCCTAGCGCTGAGCTCCTACAATGAGCAGTTCTTC

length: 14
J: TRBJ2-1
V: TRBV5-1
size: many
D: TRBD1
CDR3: CASATGGGYNEQFF
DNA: TGCGCCAGCGCGACAGGGGGCGGATATAATGAGCAGTTCTTC

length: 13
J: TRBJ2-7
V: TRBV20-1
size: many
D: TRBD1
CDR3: CSARRDSSYEQYF
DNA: TGCAGTGCTAGAAGGGACAGCTCCTACGAGCAGTACTTC

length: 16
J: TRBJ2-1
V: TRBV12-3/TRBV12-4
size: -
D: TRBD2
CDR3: CASRIGLASRWDEQFF
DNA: TGTGCCAGCAGAATCGGACTAGCGTCGAGGTGGGATGAGCAGTTCTTC

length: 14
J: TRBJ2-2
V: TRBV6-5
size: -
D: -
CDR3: CASSYFANTGELFF
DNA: TGTGCCAGCAGTTACTTCGCAAACACCGGGGAGCTGTTTTTT

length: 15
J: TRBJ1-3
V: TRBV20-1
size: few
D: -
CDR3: CSAALWRSSGNTIYF
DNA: TGCAGTGCTGCACTTTGGCGGAGCTCTGGAAACACCATATATTTT

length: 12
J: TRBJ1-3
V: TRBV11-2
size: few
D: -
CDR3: CATLSSGNTIYF
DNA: TGTGCCACGCTATCCTCTGGAAACACCATATATTTT

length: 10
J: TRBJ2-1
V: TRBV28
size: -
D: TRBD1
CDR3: CASSGTGKFF
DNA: TGTGCCAGCAGTGGGACAGGGAAGTTCTTC

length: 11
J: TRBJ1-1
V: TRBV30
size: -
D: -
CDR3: CAWVASTEAFF
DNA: TGTGCCTGGGTGGCGAGCACTGAAGCTTTCTTT

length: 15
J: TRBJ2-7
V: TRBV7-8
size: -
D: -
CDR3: CASSQGSSSHYEQYF
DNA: TGCGCCAGCAGCCAAGGGAGTAGTTCGCACTACGAGCAGTACTTC

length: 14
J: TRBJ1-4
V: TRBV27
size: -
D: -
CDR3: CASRQGGTGEKLFF
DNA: TGTGCCAGCAGACAAGGAGGAACGGGTGAAAAACTGTTTTTT

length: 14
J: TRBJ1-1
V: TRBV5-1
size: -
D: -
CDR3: CASSLSPANTEAFF
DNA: TGCGCCAGCAGCTTGTCTCCAGCGAACACTGAAGCTTTCTTT

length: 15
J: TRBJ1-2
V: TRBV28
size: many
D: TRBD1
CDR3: CASSNAQGAVYGYTF
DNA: TGTGCCAGCAGTAACGCACAGGGGGCGGTTTATGGCTACACCTTC

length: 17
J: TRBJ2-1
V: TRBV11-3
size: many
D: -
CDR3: CASSLEDAFGGYNEQFF
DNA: TGTGCCAGCAGCTTAGAAGATGCGTTTGGTGGGTACAATGAGCAGTTCTTC

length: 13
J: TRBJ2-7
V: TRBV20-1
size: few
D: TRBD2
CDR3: CSAREAGANEQYF
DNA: TGCAGTGCTAGAGAAGCGGGAGCTAACGAGCAGTACTTC

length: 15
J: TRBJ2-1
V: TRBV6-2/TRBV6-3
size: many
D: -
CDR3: CASGLGTGEINEQFF
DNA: TGTGCCAGCGGCCTAGGGACTGGTGAGATCAATGAGCAGTTCTTC

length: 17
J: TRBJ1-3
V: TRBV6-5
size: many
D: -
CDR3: CASSYSSTAGSGNTIYF
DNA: TGTGCCAGCAGTTACTCGAGTACAGCGGGCTCTGGAAACACCATATATTTT

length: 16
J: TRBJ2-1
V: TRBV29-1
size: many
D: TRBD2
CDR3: CSVEKLAGVLDNEQFF
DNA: TGCAGCGTTGAAAAACTAGCGGGAGTACTTGACAATGAGCAGTTCTTC

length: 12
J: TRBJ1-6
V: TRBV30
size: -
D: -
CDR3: CAWGTGNSPLHF
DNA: TGTGCCTGGGGGACTGGAAATTCACCCCTCCACTTT

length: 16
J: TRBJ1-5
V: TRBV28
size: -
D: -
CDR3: CASRPTGGGGNQPQHF
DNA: TGTGCCAGCAGACCAACTGGGGGGGGCGGCAATCAGCCCCAGCATTTT

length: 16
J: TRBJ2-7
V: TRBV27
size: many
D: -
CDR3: CASSLSELSGPYEQYF
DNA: TGTGCCAGCAGTTTATCGGAACTCTCTGGCCCCTACGAGCAGTACTTC

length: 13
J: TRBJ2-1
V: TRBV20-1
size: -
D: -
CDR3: CSVLGRWRNEQFF
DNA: TGCAGTGTCCTGGGCCGATGGAGAAATGAGCAGTTCTTC

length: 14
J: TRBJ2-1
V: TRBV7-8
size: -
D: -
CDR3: CASSLVAGNHEQFF
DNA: TGTGCCAGCAGCTTAGTGGCCGGGAACCATGAGCAGTTCTTC

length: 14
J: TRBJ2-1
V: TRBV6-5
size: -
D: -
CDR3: CASSWGGVDNEQFF
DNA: TGTGCCAGCTCTTGGGGCGGGGTCGACAATGAGCAGTTCTTC

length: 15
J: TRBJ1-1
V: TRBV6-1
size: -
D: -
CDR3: CASSLGARGNTEAFF
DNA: TGTGCCAGCAGTTTGGGGGCGAGGGGGAACACTGAAGCTTTCTTT

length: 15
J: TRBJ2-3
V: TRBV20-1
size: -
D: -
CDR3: CSARDSNVGVDTQYF
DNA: TGCAGTGCTAGAGACTCGAACGTTGGGGTAGATACGCAGTATTTT

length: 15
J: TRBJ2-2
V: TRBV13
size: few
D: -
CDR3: CASGSRTTPPGELFF
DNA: TGTGCCAGCGGGTCCCGGACTACCCCGCCCGGGGAGCTGTTTTTT

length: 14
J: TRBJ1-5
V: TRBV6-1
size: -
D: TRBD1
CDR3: CASSISTGYQPQHF
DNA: TGTGCCAGCAGTATATCGACAGGGTATCAGCCCCAGCATTTT

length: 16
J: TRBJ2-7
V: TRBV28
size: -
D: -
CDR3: CASSSRGSSATYEQYF
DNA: TGTGCCAGCAGTTCAAGGGGGAGTTCGGCCACCTACGAGCAGTACTTC